The sample holds many counts of the clone carrying this T cell receptor beta chain. The germline V and J ends were trimmed by 0 bases and 7 bases, with 13 bases remaining between them. CDR1 and CDR2 (germline): SGHRS, YFSETQ. This CDR3 region has 14 residues. Building the TCR beta libraries relied on iRepertoire HTBI primers, and CDR3 regions underwent Arm-PCR. MiXCR, applied by TCRdb to the multiplex PCR reads, yields one record per CDR3 protein. The sample lists about 540,000 distinct CDR3 sequences; approximately 12% were seen once. The entry originates in a study of regulatory T cells in long-lasting Graves disease. Regarding time point: newly diagnosed GD, antithyroid drugs for less than 3 months. From RNA extracted from PBMCs, the TCR library was made. Per American Thyroid Association guidelines, Graves' disease was diagnosed. The sample also formed part of further work on T cells in Graves' hyperthyroidism and ophthalmopathy. That study adds: Orbital computed tomography, thyroid ultrasound, serum thyroxine and TRAb, and clinical symptoms together informed the diagnoses. First-round RT-PCR targeting the TCR CDR3 was performed with the HTBI primer set. Blood shared most expanded thyroid clonotypes above 0.001.

This sequence joins TRBV5-1 and TRBJ1-2; D remains ambiguous. The specimen was peripheral blood mononuclear cells (PBMCs), collected at new diagnosis, from a patient treated with antithyroid drugs. The receptor comes from a man aged 25-40 years with Graves disease. CDR3 DNA sequence: TGCGCCAGCAGCTTGGAGGACGGGTCCTCTGGCTACACCTTC. As protein: CASSLEDGSSGYTF.